Following are 5 T cell receptor beta chains from one sample sequenced in a study of shared clonotypes between healthy human individuals. The data were produced by immunoSEQ multiplex PCR, yet TCRdb's version contains in-frame clones alone and is incomplete. The sample yields about 450,000 clones, around 80% seen once. Sequenced input: PBMCs. These receptors were collected from a woman aged 40 to 50 in good health. Some clones in this sample may be carry-over from other donors' samples.

This clone was seen a single time. The chain's CDR3 is CASSAGHLYGYTF. The CDR3 region has the DNA TGTGCCAGCAGCGCAGGACACCTCTATGGCTACACCTTC. The chain links TRBV9 to TRBJ1-2; maybe TRBD1 (5 bases). CDR1 and CDR2 (germline): SGDLS, YYNGEE. With 3 bases removed from V and 4 bases from J, the gap between germline ends came to 10 bases. The CDR3 consists of 13 residues.

This clone was observed a single time. CDR3 protein: CASSLGQVTNEKLFF. The CDR3 DNA follows: TGTGCCAGCAGCCTCGGACAAGTCACTAATGAAAAACTGTTTTTT. V gene TRBV7-9 combines with J gene TRBJ1-4; D possibly corresponds to TRBD1 (5 bases). V was cut by 5 bases and J by 2 bases, with 12 bases left in between. CDR3 length: 15 amino acids. CDR1 and CDR2 from the germline V gene are SEHNR and FQNEAQ (reference sequence).

This chain connects TRBV29-1 to TRBJ2-1; either TRBD1 or TRBD2 may fit D (5 bases each). Trimming removed 6 bases at V and 5 bases at J, with 11 bases between. The CDR3 contains 12 residues. Germline lookup yields CDR1 SQVTM and CDR2 ANQGSEA. The CDR3 nucleotides are TGCAGCGTCGGGGACCGAAACAATGAGCAGTTCTTC. Translating it yields CSVGDRNNEQFF.

This chain links TRBV18 with TRBJ1-4; 9 nucleotides agree with TRBD1. Germline CDR1 KGHSH, CDR2 LQKENI. The junction had 2 bases not matched to a gene; V was cut back by 4 bases and J by 2 bases. This CDR3 comprises 15 residues. CDR3 sequence: CASSLDRGTNEKLFF. Written as DNA, the CDR3 is TGTGCCAGCTCACTCGACAGGGGGACTAATGAAAAACTGTTTTTT.

This clone was observed a handful of times. The genes are TRBV14 and TRBJ1-1, with 7 bases that match TRBD1. The germline V gene encodes CDR1 SGHDN and CDR2 FVKESK. Trimming at V came to 4 bases and at J to 7 bases, leaving 9 bases not matched to a gene. The CDR3 has 14 amino acids. The CDR3, as DNA: TGTGCCAGCAGCCTCCAAATTTCAGGGGGTGAAGCTTTCTTT. Translated: CASSLQISGGEAFF.